One and the same sample provided the 5 T cell receptor beta chains below, sequenced in a study of OX40 agonist ivuxolimab in advanced cancers. Libraries were prepared by immunoSEQ multiplex PCR; TCRdb keeps only in-frame clonotypes and omits some of them. This sample has 45,000 to 50,000 clones, with approximately 91% found just once. The sequenced sample was CD4+ or CD8+ T cells sorted from blood, obtained in a trial of the OX40 agonist ivuxolimab. The receptor set was obtained from an adult with an advanced solid tumor such as melanoma, head and neck, liver or kidney cancer.

V is TRBV20-1 and J is TRBJ2-3; unclear D gene. The V gene's germline CDR1 is DFQATT and CDR2 SNEGSKA (reference sequence). Trimming cost V 7 bases and J 6 bases, with 11 bases left between them. CDR3 length equals 11 residues. DNA for the CDR3: TGCAGTGTGCCCTACCGGGATACGCAGTATTTT. This translates into CSVPYRDTQYF.

The rearrangement uses TRBV15 and TRBJ2-7; possibly TRBD1 for D (6 bases). The CDR3 is 12 amino acids. V gave up 0 bases and J gave up 6 bases, with 6 bases separating them. The germline V gene has CDR1 LNHNV and CDR2 YYDKDF (reference sequence). CDR3 coding DNA: TGTGCCACCAGCAGAGACAGGGGCGAGCAGTACTTC. It specifies CATSRDRGEQYF.

V usage is TRBV7-9 and J usage is TRBJ2-2; D is uncertain. This CDR3 region has 16 residues. Germline CDR1 is SEHNR and CDR2 is FQNEAQ (reference sequence). V dropped 5 bases and J dropped 1 base, with 14 bases sitting between them. CDR3 protein: CASSKLGLENTGELFF. For the CDR3, the DNA is TGTGCCAGCAGCAAATTAGGTCTCGAGAACACCGGGGAGCTGTTTTTT. The entire variable domain, with the rest obtained from reference TRBV7-9 and TRBJ2-2, is as follows: DTGVSQNPRHKITKRGQNVTFRCDPISEHNRLYWYRQTLGQGPEFLTYFQNEAQLEKSRLLSDRFSAERPKGSFSTLEIQRTEQGDSAMYLCASSKLGLENTGELFFGEGSRLTVL.

V usage is TRBV9 and J usage is TRBJ2-5, with D unclear. This CDR3 comprises 13 residues. CDR1 and CDR2 from the germline V gene are SGDLS and YYNGEE. Trimming pared 1 base from V and 2 bases from J, leaving 6 bases between. For the CDR3, the DNA is TGTGCCAGCAGCGTATCAGAGCAAGAGACCCAGTACTTC. Encoded protein: CASSVSEQETQYF.

The rearrangement links TRBV21-1 to TRBJ2-5. The better agreement between TRBJ2-7 and the DNA end casts doubt on the J call. TRBV21-1 is tagged as a pseudogene. The CDR3 sequence is 12 residues long. The CDR3 loop is CASSKAAHEQYF. The CDR3, as DNA: TGTGCCAGCAGCAAAGCGGCCCACGAGCAGTACTTC.